This T cell receptor (beta chain) was retrieved from a study of T cells in Graves' hyperthyroidism and ophthalmopathy. At least ten counts were recorded for this clonotype. Its specificity is not known. Amplification yielded TCR beta CDR3 regions, with RNA transcripts as the source. When the TCR CDR3 underwent first-round RT-PCR, the HTBI primer set was used. TCRdb itself ran the multiplex PCR reads through MiXCR, one entry per CDR3 protein. Among about 350,000 distinct CDR3 sequences listed, about a fifth were seen once. Study-level results: Clonotypes that were expanded in thyroid above 0.001 mostly appeared in blood too.

Trimming pared 6 bases from V and 6 bases from J, leaving 12 bases between. The CDR3 has 13 residues. The chain carries TRBV12-3 or TRBV12-4 and TRBJ2-1; TRBD1 or TRBD2 may be the D gene (5 bases each). This sequence originates from a woman younger than 30 with Graves' hyperthyroidism. Sequencing used blood. The CDR3 spells CASRGPRINEQFF. The CDR3 bases are TGTGCCAGCAGGGGACCGCGCATCAATGAGCAGTTCTTC.